Presented here are 11 T cell receptor beta chains from one specimen sequenced in a study of T cell repertoires in cytomegalovirus infection. TCRdb fed the reads into MiXCR, producing one record per CDR3 protein. The sample lists approximately 630,000 distinct CDR3 sequences, 20% to 30% occurring once. The material sequenced was CD8+ T cells from PBMCs. The receptors were sampled from a human donor in good health (CMV status not recorded). Some clones in this sample may be carry-over from other donors' samples.

This clonotype was counted between two and nine times. J is TRBJ1-2 and V is TRBV6-2 or TRBV6-3; TRBD1 agrees at 9 bases. CDR3 length equals 15 residues. Looked up from germline, CDR1 is MNHEY and CDR2 is SVGEGT. Trimming removed 7 bases from V and 7 bases from J; junction bases left unmatched: 13. CDR3 DNA: TGTGCCAGCACTGCCCCGGGACAGGGAGTTCGTGGCTACACCTTC. This gives the protein CASTAPGQGVRGYTF.

This clonotype was counted many times. The CDR3 coding sequence is TGTGCCAGCAGTTACCCCGCAGATACGCAGTATTTT. Residues: CASSYPADTQYF. This chain links TRBV6-2 or TRBV6-3 with TRBJ2-3; D is uncertain. Trimming removed 2 bases at V and 4 bases at J, with 4 bases between. Germline lookup yields CDR1 MNHEY and CDR2 SVGEGT. The CDR3 runs to 12 residues.

This clonotype was observed a few times. The CDR3 sequence: CASSERGIFEAFF. The CDR3 DNA sequence: TGTGCCAGCAGTGAAAGGGGTATTTTCGAAGCTTTCTTT. The genes are TRBV2 and TRBJ1-1, with D perhaps TRBD1 (5 bases). The germline V gene encodes CDR1 SNHLY and CDR2 FYNNEI. The CDR3 runs 13 residues. Trimming removed 2 bases from V and 8 bases from J, with 12 bases in between.

This clonotype was observed a handful of times. The chain carries TRBV6-2 or TRBV6-3 and TRBJ2-6; D is uncertain. This CDR3 is built from 13 residues. Trimming cost V 8 bases and J 3 bases, with 8 bases left between them. Germline CDR1 and CDR2: MNHEY and SVGEGT. CDR3 in DNA: TGTGCCAGCGGATACGGTGGGGCCAACGTCCTGACTTTC. Protein: CASGYGGANVLTF.

The chain has TRBV7-2 and TRBJ2-1; 9 bases match TRBD1. Germline V CDR1 and CDR2: SGHTA, FQGNSA. The CDR3 consists of 14 residues. Germline trimming cut 5 bases from V and 7 bases from J; bases unmatched to any gene: 6. The DNA of the CDR3 is TGTGCCAGCAGCCCGGGACAGGGCTTTAATGAGCAGTTCTTC. Translated, it gives CASSPGQGFNEQFF.

About this clonotype: This sequence may be a read error, since a much larger clone differs from it by one base. J is TRBJ2-3 and V is TRBV12-3 or TRBV12-4; D perhaps matches TRBD2 (5 bases). The V end lost 10 bases, the J end lost 0 bases, and 14 bases lay between the germline ends. This CDR3 is built from 14 residues. DNA for the CDR3: TGTGCCAACAGCCGGGAACTAAGCACAGATACGCAGTATTTT. It encodes CANSRELSTDTQYF.

This clonotype was observed a handful of times. The V call is TRBV7-9, the J call TRBJ2-1; no reliable D call. The CDR3 is 12 amino acids. Trimming took 5 bases from V and 5 from J, leaving 7 bases between them. Germline V gives CDR1 SEHNR, CDR2 FQNEAQ (reference sequence). CDR3 sequence: CASSDGDNEQFF. The DNA of the CDR3 is TGTGCCAGCAGCGACGGAGACAATGAGCAGTTCTTC.

This clonotype appeared a few times. The chain has TRBV6-5 and TRBJ1-1, with D maybe TRBD1 (5 bases). V lost 5 bases and J 0 bases, leaving 7 bases between the germline ends. Germline V CDR1 and CDR2: MNHEY, SVGAGI. The CDR3 sequence is 13 residues long. The CDR3 sequence: CASSRDLNTEAFF. For the CDR3, the DNA is TGTGCCAGCAGTCGGGACCTGAACACTGAAGCTTTCTTT.

This rearrangement joins TRBV29-1 to TRBJ2-3, with D unresolved. CDR3 size: 13 residues. The V and J ends lost 1 base and 2 bases respectively, with 7 bases between them. The V gene's germline CDR1 is SQVTM and CDR2 ANQGSEA. For the CDR3, the DNA is TGCAGCGTTGAAGCACAGAACACAGATACGCAGTATTTT. Translated, it gives CSVEAQNTDTQYF.

In this sample, this clonotype turned up a few times. This chain connects TRBV5-5 to TRBJ1-5; D unresolved. Trimming removed 3 bases at V and 0 bases at J, with 10 bases between. CDR1 is SGHKS, CDR2 YYEKEE, per germline (reference sequence). The CDR3 runs to 15 residues. The chain's CDR3 is CASSWSPYSNQPQHF. The CDR3 coding sequence is TGTGCCAGCAGCTGGTCTCCGTATAGCAATCAGCCCCAGCATTTT.

This clonotype showed up just a few times. The rearrangement joins TRBV2 to TRBJ2-1; D is unresolved. The germline gives CDR1 SNHLY, CDR2 FYNNEI. V was pared by 1 base and J by 0 bases, with 7 bases between. This CDR3 region has 15 residues. The CDR3 DNA reads TGTGCCAGCAGTGAAGGGGTGAGCTCCTACAATGAGCAGTTCTTC. This sequence encodes CASSEGVSSYNEQFF.